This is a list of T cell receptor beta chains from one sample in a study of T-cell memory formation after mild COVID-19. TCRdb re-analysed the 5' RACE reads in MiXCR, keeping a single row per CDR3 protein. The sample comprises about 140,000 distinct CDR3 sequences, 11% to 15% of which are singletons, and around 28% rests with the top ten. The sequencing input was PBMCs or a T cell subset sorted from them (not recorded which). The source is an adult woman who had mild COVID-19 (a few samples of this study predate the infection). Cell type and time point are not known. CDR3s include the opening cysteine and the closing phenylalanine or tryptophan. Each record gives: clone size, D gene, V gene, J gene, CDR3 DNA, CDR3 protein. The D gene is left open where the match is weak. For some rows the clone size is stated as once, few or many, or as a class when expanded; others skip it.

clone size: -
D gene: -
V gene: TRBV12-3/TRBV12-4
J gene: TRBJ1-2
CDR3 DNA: TGTGCCAGCAGTGTGGCGCCAAACTATGGCTACACCTTC
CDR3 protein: CASSVAPNYGYTF

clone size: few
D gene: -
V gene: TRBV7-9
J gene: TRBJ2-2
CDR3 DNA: TGTGCCAGCACCCCGCCTGTGTCCGGGAACACCGGGGAGCTGTTTTTT
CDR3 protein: CASTPPVSGNTGELFF

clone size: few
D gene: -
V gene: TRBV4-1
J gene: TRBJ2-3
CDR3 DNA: TGCGCCAGCAGCCAAGCCACTGGGACTTTGGATACGCAGTATTTT
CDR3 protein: CASSQATGTLDTQYF

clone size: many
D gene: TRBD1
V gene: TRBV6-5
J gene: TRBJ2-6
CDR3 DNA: TGTGCCAGCAGTTCTACAGGGGTTTACACCTCTGGGGCCAACGTCCTGACTTTC
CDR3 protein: CASSSTGVYTSGANVLTF

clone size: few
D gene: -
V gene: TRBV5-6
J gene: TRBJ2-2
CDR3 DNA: TGTGCCAGCATCCGCGCCGGTGGCGGGGAGCTGTTTTTT
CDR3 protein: CASIRAGGGELFF

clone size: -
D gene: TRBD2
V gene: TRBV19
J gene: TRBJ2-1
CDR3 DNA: TGTGCCAGTAGACTTAGCGGGGAGCCCAATGAGCAGTTCTTC
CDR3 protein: CASRLSGEPNEQFF

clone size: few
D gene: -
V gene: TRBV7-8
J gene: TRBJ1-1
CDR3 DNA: TGTGCCAGCAGCTTAGCCCCTGAGGGTATTGTGACAGCTTTCTTT
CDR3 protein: CASSLAPEGIVTAFF

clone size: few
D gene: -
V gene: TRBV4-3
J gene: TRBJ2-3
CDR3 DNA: TGCGCCAGCAGCCAAGATAGGGCCACAGATACGCAGTATTTT
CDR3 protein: CASSQDRATDTQYF

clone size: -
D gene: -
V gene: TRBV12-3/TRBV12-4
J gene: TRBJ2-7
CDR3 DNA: TGTGCCAGCAGTTATTCCCCAGGGAACGAGCAGTACTTC
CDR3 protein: CASSYSPGNEQYF

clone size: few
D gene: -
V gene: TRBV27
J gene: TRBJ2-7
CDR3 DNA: TGTGCCAGCAGTCCCTACTCCATCTCCTACGAGCAGTACTTC
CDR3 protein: CASSPYSISYEQYF

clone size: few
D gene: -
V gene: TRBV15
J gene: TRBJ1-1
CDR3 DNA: TGTGCCACCAGCAGGGATGGGGCAGGAAGCACTGAAGCTTTCTTT
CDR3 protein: CATSRDGAGSTEAFF

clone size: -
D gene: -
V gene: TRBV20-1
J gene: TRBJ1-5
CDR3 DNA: TGCAGTGCTGATGACAGCCGTTTATTCAATCAGCCCCAGCATTTT
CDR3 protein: CSADDSRLFNQPQHF

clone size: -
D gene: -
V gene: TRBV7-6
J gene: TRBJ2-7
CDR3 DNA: TGTGCCAGCAGCACAGGTCCCGCGAGGGACTACGAGCAGTACTTC
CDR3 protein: CASSTGPARDYEQYF

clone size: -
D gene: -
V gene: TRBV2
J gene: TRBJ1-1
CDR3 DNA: TGTGCCAGCAGTGAAGGCGGGGGGCTGTACACTGAAGCTTTCTTT
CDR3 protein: CASSEGGGLYTEAFF

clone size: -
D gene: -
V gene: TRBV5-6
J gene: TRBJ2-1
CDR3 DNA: TGTGCCAGCAGCTTGGGGGGCGGCTTCGGGTTCAATGAGCAGTTCTTC
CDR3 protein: CASSLGGGFGFNEQFF

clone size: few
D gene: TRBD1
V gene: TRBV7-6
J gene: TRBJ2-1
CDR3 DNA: TGTGCCAGCAACCCCGGGACAGGGGACCACAATGAGCAGTTCTTC
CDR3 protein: CASNPGTGDHNEQFF

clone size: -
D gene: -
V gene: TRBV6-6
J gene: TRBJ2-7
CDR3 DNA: TGTGCTTCGGGGGACCACTCCTACGAGCAGTACTTC
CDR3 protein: CASGDHSYEQYF

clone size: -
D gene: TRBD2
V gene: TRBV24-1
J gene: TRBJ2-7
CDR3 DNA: TGTGCCACCAGTGACACAGCGGGGGGCTACGAGCAGTACTTC
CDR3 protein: CATSDTAGGYEQYF

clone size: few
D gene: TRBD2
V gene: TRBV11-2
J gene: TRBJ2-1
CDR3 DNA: TGTGCCAGCAGCTTCCGGTCTAGCGGGAGGTATGAGCAGTTCTTC
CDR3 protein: CASSFRSSGRYEQFF

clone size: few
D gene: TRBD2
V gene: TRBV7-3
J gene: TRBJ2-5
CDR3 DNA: TGTGCCAGCAGCCTGGGACTAGCGGTGGGAGAGACCCAGTGCTTC
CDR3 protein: CASSLGLAVGETQCF

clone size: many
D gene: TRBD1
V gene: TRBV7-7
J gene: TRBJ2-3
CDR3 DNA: TGTGCCAGCAGCCCCGGACAGGCACGCACAGATACGCAGTATTTT
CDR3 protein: CASSPGQARTDTQYF

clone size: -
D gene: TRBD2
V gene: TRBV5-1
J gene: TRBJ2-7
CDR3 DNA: TGCGCCAGCAGCTTCCGCAGCGGGAGGGCCCTCTCCGAGCAGTACTTC
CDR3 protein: CASSFRSGRALSEQYF

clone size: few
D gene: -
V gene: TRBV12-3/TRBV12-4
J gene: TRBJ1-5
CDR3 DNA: TGTGCCAGCAGCTACCTCGGAGGGCCACCTGATCAGCCCCAGCATTTT
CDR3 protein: CASSYLGGPPDQPQHF

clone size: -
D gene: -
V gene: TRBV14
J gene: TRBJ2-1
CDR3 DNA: TGTGCCAGCAGCCAAGAGTCAGGGTATGGTGAGCAGTTCTTC
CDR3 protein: CASSQESGYGEQFF